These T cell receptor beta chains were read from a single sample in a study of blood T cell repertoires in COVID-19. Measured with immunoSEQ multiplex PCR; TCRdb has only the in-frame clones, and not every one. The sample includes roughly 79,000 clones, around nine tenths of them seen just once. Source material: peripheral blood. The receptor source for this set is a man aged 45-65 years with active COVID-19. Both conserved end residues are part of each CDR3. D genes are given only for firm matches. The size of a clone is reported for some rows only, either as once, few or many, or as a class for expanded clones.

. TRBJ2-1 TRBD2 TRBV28 TGTGCCAGCAGCTTAGCGGGGGGGATTAATGAGCAGTTCTTC CASSLAGGINEQFF
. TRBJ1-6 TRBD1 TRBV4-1 TGCGCCAGCAGCCCCGGACAGGGGGTAGGAAGCTCACCCCTCCACTTT CASSPGQGVGSSPLHF
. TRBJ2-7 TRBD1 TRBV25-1 TGTGCCAGCAGTGACCCCGGGACAGACTATCACGAGCAGTACTTC CASSDPGTDYHEQYF
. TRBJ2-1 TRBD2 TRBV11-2 TGTGCCAGCAGCTACGGACTAGCGGGGGCGAATGAGCAGTTCTTC CASSYGLAGANEQFF
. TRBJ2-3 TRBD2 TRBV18 TGTGCCAGCTCGTCGGTTAGCGGGAGTGGACCAGATACGCAGTATTTT CASSSVSGSGPDTQYF
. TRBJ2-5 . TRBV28 TGTGCCAGCACCCAGGGGTCATCTCAAGAGACCCAGTACTTC CASTQGSSQETQYF
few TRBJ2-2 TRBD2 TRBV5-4 TGTGCCAGCAGCTTAGCGGGAGGTACCGGGGAGCTGTTTTTT CASSLAGGTGELFF
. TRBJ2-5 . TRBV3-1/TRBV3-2 TGTGCCAGCAGCCCTATGACAGGTGGGGAGACCCAGTACTTC CASSPMTGGETQYF
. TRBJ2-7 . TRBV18 TGTGCCAGCTCACGCGACTCGGGGGTTATAGGGTACTTC CASSRDSGVIGYF
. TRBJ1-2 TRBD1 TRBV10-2 TGCGCCAGCAGTGACTACGCCGACAGGGAAATGGACTATGGCTACACCTTC CASSDYADREMDYGYTF
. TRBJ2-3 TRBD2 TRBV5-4 TGTGCCAGCCAAGCGGGAAACACAGATACGCAGTATTTT CASQAGNTDTQYF
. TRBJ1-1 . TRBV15 TGTGCCACCAGCAGAGATAGGACCGGGGGAGACAGCACTGAAGCTTTCTTT CATSRDRTGGDSTEAFF
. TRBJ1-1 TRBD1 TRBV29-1 TGCAGCGTGCATAGCCTGGGACAGGGGAGGGCTGAAGCTTTCTTT CSVHSLGQGRAEAFF
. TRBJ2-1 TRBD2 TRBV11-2 TGTGCCAGCAGCCCCGGACTAGCGGGAGGGCTCTCCTACAATGAGCAGTTCTTC CASSPGLAGGLSYNEQFF
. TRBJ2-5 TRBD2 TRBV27 TGTGCCACCCCTCCCGCTAGCGGGGGGGCCGGGGAGACCCAGTACTTC CATPPASGGAGETQYF
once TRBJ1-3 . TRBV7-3 TGTGCCAGCAGCTCGGACTCAAGCTCTGGAAACACCATATATTTT CASSSDSSSGNTIYF